Shown below are 19 T cell receptor beta chains from a single sample sequenced in a study of CXCR3-negative and CXCR3-positive naive CD8 T cells. Regarding the study as a whole: Naive cells with CXCR3 showed TRB CDR3s that were more hydrophobic than those in CXCR3-negative naive cells.

Each TRB cDNA library was prepared by 5' RACE (with UMI labels). From its re-call of the 5' RACE reads, TCRdb lists each CDR3 protein once, without DNA. Found here are some 6,700 distinct CDR3 sequences; the top ten clones hold 1.2%. These receptors lack a known antigen. Sequences were obtained from naive CXCR3+ CD8+ T cells from blood. This sample's subset: CD45RO-CCR7+CD27+CD95- naive CD8+ T cells expressing CXCR3 (TNR3+). These receptor sequences come from a human donor in good health. Some clones in this sample may be carry-over from other donors' samples.

The J gene is TRBJ2-1, the V gene TRBV2. Looked up from germline, CDR1 is SNHLY and CDR2 is FYNNEI. CDR3 length equals 15 residues. CDR3: CASSEASSMTDEQFF.

The gene calls are TRBV7-9 and TRBJ2-5. The CDR3 covers 13 residues. Germline CDR1 reads SEHNR; CDR2 reads FQNEAQ (reference sequence). The chain's CDR3 is CASSFLGQETQYF.

This clonotype is called medium-sized based on its frequency. J is TRBJ2-1 and V is TRBV7-9. Germline assignment: CDR1 SEHNR and CDR2 FQNEAQ (reference sequence). This CDR3 is built from 14 residues. CDR3 loop: CASSLVSSNNEQFF.

The rearrangement joins TRBV18 to TRBJ2-7; no DNA is available, so the TRBD1 call from TCRdb remains unchecked. Germline loops: CDR1 KGHSH, CDR2 LQKENI. This CDR3 comprises 14 residues. This CDR3 reads CASSTWDRVYEQYF.

The V and J genes are TRBV20-1 and TRBJ2-7; TCRdb gives TRBD1 as the D gene, but with no DNA this cannot be confirmed. This CDR3 comprises 14 residues. Germline V gene sequence: CDR1 DFQATT, CDR2 SNEGSKA (reference sequence). The CDR3 sequence is CSAPTGASSYEQYF.

This chain connects TRBV15 to TRBJ1-3; lacking DNA, the TRBD1 call made by TCRdb goes unchecked. The CDR3 extends over 14 amino acids. Germline V gives CDR1 LNHNV, CDR2 YYDKDF (reference sequence). CDR3 protein: CATSKGHGANTIYF.

The J gene is TRBJ1-2, the V gene TRBV7-2; checking the TCRdb D call of TRBD1 is not possible without DNA. Germline V gives CDR1 SGHTA, CDR2 FQGNSA. There are 15 residues in the CDR3. The chain's CDR3 is CASSTRQDTLYGYTF.

In terms of frequency, this clonotype is medium-sized. The rearrangement joins TRBV11-2 to TRBJ2-3; the D call of TRBD2 rests on TCRdb alone, since no DNA is present to check it. CDR3 size: 16 residues. Per germline, CDR1 SGHAT and CDR2 FQNNGV. The CDR3: CASSPGGAGPTDTQYF.

This clonotype shows up as medium-sized by frequency. The V gene is TRBV5-1, the J gene TRBJ2-1; TCRdb picks TRBD2, but there is no DNA to check that call. The CDR3 runs 17 residues. Germline V gene sequence: CDR1 SGHRS, CDR2 YFSETQ. The CDR3 here is CASSLAGLAVSYNEQFF.

By frequency, this clonotype registers medium-sized (0.01 to 0.1%). The rearrangement links TRBV21-1 to TRBJ2-7; TCRdb designates TRBD2, a call that cannot be tested without DNA. TRBV21-1 represents a pseudogene. The CDR3 totals 17 residues. CDR3: CASSKGSGLAVPYEQYF.

By frequency, this clonotype registers medium-sized. This chain links TRBV21-1 with TRBJ2-1; TCRdb returns TRBD1, unconfirmable since there is no DNA. TRBV21-1 is marked as a pseudogene. This CDR3 region has 14 residues. The CDR3 reads CASTTWGYENEQFF.

The chain links TRBV12-3 or TRBV12-4 to TRBJ2-7. The CDR3 runs 14 residues. The CDR3 sequence: CASSVLRSSYEQYF.

This clonotype is identified as medium-sized from frequency. The V gene is TRBV27, the J gene TRBJ2-1; TCRdb designates TRBD2, a call that cannot be tested without DNA. This CDR3 contains 16 residues. CDR1 is MNHEY, CDR2 SMNVEV, per germline (reference sequence). The CDR3 sequence is CASSLGTSGAYNEQFF.

The rearrangement joins TRBV27 to TRBJ2-7; as DNA is missing, the TRBD1 call by TCRdb cannot be tested. Germline CDR1 and CDR2: MNHEY and SMNVEV (reference sequence). The CDR3 spans 16 residues. The CDR3 protein is CASTLSAGERSYEQYF.

Judged by frequency, this clonotype is medium-sized. The genes are TRBV20-1 and TRBJ2-1. The CDR3 sequence is 14 residues long. The germline gives CDR1 DFQATT, CDR2 SNEGSKA (reference sequence). This CDR3 reads CSARDFGLYNEQFF.

The chain joins TRBV7-2 to TRBJ2-1; TCRdb names TRBD2, which stays unverified in the absence of DNA. Germline CDR1 SGHTA, CDR2 FQGNSA. CDR3 length equals 14 residues. CDR3 protein: CASSEEREINEQFF.

V usage is TRBV2 and J usage is TRBJ2-3. The CDR3 is made up of 11 amino acids. Germline loops: CDR1 SNHLY, CDR2 FYNNEI. The CDR3 spells CASIGRDTQYF.

This clonotype is deemed medium-sized by its frequency. The chain joins TRBV5-4 to TRBJ1-1; TCRdb calls TRBD1, which cannot be checked without DNA. Germline assignment: CDR1 SGHNT and CDR2 YYREEE (reference sequence). CDR3 length equals 12 residues. This CDR3 reads CASSSGVPGAFF.

This clonotype counts as medium-sized by frequency. CDR3 amino acids: CASSQGTTSTDTQYF. The V call is TRBV7-7, the J call TRBJ2-3; TCRdb proposes TRBD2, but this gene call is untestable without DNA. In germline, CDR1 is SSHAT, CDR2 FNYEAQ (reference sequence). CDR3 length: 15 amino acids.